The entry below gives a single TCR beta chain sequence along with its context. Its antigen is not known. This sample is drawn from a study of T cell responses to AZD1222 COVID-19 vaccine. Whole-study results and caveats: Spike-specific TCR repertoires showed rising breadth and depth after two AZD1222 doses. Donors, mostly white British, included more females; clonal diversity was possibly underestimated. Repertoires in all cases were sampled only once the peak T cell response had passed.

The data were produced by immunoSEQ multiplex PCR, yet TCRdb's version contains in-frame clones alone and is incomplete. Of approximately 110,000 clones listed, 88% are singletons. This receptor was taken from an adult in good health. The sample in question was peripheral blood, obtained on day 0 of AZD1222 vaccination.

The CDR3 loop is CASSLEFRDPADTGELFF. The CDR3 nucleotides read TGTGCCAGCAGCTTAGAGTTCCGGGACCCAGCCGACACCGGGGAGCTGTTTTTT. The chain has TRBV11-3 and TRBJ2-2, with D perhaps matching TRBD1 or TRBD2 (5 bases each). The CDR3 covers 18 residues. Trimming took 0 bases from V and 3 from J, leaving 17 bases between them. Germline CDR1 and CDR2: SGHNT and YENEEA.